The source of this T cell receptor beta chain is a study of radiotherapy plus CTLA-4 blockade in lung cancer. Study-wide background: Objective responses emerged in 18% of patients, and about 30% attained disease control.

General observations from the study: Early blood T cell clone changes and increased post-radiation serum interferon-beta were reportedly the strongest response predictors. Among blood TCR repertoires after radiotherapy plus ipilimumab, tumor-derived clones expanded.

The protocol was immunoSEQ multiplex PCR, while the TCRdb copy is restricted to in-frame clones and leaves out a portion. Among 95,000 to 150,000 clones listed, approximately 90% were seen once. The germline CDR1 and CDR2 sequences are MNHNY and SVGAGI (reference sequence). This CDR3 region has 12 residues. With 8 bases clipped from V and 6 bases from J, the junction kept 7 bases outside the gene matches. Patients with chemo-refractory metastatic non-small-cell lung cancer received focal radiation plus CTLA-4 blockade with ipilimumab. Of note for this clone: The antigen remains unidentified.

This specimen was peripheral blood, taken from a patient treated with radiotherapy plus ipilimumab. The chain uses TRBV6-6 and TRBJ2-7; 7 bases fit TRBD2. This TCR was sampled from a human donor with non-small cell lung cancer that progressed on radiotherapy plus ipilimumab. The CDR3 nucleotides read TGTGCCAGCGAGCGGGAATCGGGCGAGCAGTACTTC. Residues: CASERESGEQYF.